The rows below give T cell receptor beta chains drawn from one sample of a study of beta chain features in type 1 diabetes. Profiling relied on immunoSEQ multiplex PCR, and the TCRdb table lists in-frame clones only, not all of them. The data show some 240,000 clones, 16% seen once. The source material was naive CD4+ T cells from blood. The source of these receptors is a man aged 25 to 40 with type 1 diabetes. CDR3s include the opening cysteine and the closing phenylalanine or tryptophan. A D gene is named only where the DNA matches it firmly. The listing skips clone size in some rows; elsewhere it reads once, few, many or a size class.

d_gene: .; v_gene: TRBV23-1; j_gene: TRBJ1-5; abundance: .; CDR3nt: TGCGCCAGCAGTCAAGTCCAGCCCCAGCATTTT; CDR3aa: CASSQVQPQHF
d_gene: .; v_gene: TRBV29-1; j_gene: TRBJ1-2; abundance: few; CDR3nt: TGCAGCGTGAGCAGGAACCTTGCTAACTATGGCTACACCTTC; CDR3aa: CSVSRNLANYGYTF
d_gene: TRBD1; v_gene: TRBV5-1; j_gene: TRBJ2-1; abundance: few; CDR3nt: TGCGCCAGCGGAGGGACAGGGAATAGATATGAGCAGTTCTTC; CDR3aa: CASGGTGNRYEQFF
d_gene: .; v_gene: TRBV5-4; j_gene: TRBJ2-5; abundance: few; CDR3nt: TGTGCCAGCAGCCCCAGAGGGGTCCAAGAGACCCAGTACTTC; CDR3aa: CASSPRGVQETQYF
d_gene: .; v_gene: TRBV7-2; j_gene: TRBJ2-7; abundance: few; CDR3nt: TGTGCCAGCAGCCGCCTGATGGGGCCCTACGAGCAGTACTTC; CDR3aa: CASSRLMGPYEQYF
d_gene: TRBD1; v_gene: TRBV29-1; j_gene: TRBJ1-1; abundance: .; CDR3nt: TGCAGCGTTTCCAGGGGGGACACTGAAGCTTTCTTT; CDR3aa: CSVSRGDTEAFF
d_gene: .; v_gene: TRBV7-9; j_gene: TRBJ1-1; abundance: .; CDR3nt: TGTGCCAGCAGCTTAGACCCAGGGAACACTGAAGCTTTCTTT; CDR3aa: CASSLDPGNTEAFF
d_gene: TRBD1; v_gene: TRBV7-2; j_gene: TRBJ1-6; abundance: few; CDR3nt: TGTGCCAGCAGCGTTCAGGGGGTGGATTCACCCCTCCACTTT; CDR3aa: CASSVQGVDSPLHF
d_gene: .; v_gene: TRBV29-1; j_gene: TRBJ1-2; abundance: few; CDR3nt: TGCAGCGTTGAAAAGGCTCCGGGAACTTCGAATGGCTACACCTTC; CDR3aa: CSVEKAPGTSNGYTF
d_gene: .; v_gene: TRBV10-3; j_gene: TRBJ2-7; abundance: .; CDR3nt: TGTGCCATCAGTGACCCCGGGACACCCTCCTACGAGCAGTACTTC; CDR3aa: CAISDPGTPSYEQYF
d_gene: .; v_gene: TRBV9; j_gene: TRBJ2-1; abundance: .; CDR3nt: TGTGCCAGCAGCCCCCGTCTAGAATACAATGAGCAGTTCTTC; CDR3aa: CASSPRLEYNEQFF
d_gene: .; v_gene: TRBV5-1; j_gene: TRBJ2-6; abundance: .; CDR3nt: TGCGCCAGCAGCCCACAGCTTTCTGGGGCCAACGTCCTGACTTTC; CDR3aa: CASSPQLSGANVLTF
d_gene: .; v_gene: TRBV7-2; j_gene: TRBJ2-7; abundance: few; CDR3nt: TGTGCCAGCAGCTTAGCACAGAGTTGGCAGTACTTC; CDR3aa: CASSLAQSWQYF
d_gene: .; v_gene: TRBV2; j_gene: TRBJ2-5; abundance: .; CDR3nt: TGTGCCAGCATGTACCAAGAGACCCAGTACTTC; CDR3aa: CASMYQETQYF
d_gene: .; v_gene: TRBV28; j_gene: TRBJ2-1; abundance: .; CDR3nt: TGTGCCAGCACCGGAAGGCCTCACAATGAGCAGTTCTTC; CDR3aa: CASTGRPHNEQFF
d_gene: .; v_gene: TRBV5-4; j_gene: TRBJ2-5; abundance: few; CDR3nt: TGTGCCAGCAGCTTCCCTGGGAAAGAGACCCAGTACTTC; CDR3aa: CASSFPGKETQYF
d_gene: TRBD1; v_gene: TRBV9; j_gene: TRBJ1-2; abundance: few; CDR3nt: TGTGCCAGCAGCGTACCGACGGGGACAGCAAACTATGGCTACACCTTC; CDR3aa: CASSVPTGTANYGYTF
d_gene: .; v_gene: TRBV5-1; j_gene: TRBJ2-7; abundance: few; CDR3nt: TGCGCCAGCAGCTTGGACCCAGGAGGACCCTACGAGCAGTACTTC; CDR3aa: CASSLDPGGPYEQYF
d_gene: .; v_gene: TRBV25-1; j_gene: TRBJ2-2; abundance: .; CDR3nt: TGTGCCAGCAGTGTCCTCGAGGAGCTGTTTTTT; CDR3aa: CASSVLEELFF
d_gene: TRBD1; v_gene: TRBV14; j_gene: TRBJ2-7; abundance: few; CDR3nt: TGTGCCAGCAGCCAAGACCGGGTTTTAGGGACAGTCGAGACCTACGAGCAGTACTTC; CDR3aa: CASSQDRVLGTVETYEQYF
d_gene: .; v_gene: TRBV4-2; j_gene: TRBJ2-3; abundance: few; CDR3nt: TGTGCCAGCAGCCAAGTTCCCCCGGGACGACCCACAGATACGCAGTATTTT; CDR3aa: CASSQVPPGRPTDTQYF
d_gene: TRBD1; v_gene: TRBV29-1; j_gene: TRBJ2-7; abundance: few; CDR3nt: TGCAGCGTGAGGACAGGGCCCGAGCAGTACTTC; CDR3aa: CSVRTGPEQYF
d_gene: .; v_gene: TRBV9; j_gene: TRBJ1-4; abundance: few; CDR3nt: TGTGCCAGCAGCGTAGGAGGAAGGGGTGGTGAAAAACTGTTTTTT; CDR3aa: CASSVGGRGGEKLFF
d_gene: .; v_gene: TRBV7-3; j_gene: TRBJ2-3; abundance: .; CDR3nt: TGTGCCAGCGGATACACAGATACGCAGTATTTT; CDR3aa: CASGYTDTQYF
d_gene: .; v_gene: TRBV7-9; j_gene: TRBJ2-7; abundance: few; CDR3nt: TGTGCCAGCAGCTTAACAGGAAGCTCCTACGAGCAGTACTTC; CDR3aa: CASSLTGSSYEQYF
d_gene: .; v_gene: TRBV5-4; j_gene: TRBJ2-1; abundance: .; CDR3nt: TGTGCCAGCAGCCCTCCCTTTGGTACAGCCAACAATGAGCAGTTCTTC; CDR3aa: CASSPPFGTANNEQFF
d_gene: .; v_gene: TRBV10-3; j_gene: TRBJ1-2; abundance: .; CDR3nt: TGTGCCATCAGTGATGGAGAGGAGGGCTACACCTTC; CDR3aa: CAISDGEEGYTF
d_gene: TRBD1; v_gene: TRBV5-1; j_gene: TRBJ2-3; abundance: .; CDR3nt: TGCGCCAGCAGCGCACAGGGGAACACAGATACGCAGTATTTT; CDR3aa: CASSAQGNTDTQYF
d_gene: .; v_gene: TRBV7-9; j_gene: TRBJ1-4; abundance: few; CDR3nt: TGTGCCAGCAGCTTAGCGATCCAGGTGGAAGAAAAACTGTTTTTT; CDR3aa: CASSLAIQVEEKLFF
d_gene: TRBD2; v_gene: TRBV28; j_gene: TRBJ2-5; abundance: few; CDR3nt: TGTGCCAGCACCACCTCGGGAGCGGGGAAGACCCAGTACTTC; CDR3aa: CASTTSGAGKTQYF
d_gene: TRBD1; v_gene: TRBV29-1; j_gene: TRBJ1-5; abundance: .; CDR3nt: TGCAGCGTTGCAACAGGGGCTGGTCAGCCCCAGCATTTT; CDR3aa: CSVATGAGQPQHF
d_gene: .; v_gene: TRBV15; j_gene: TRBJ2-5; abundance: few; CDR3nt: TGTGCCACCAGCAGAGATTATGGGCAGGGCTTGGGGGAGACCCAGTACTTC; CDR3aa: CATSRDYGQGLGETQYF
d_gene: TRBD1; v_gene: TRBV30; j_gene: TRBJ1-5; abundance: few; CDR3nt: TGTGCCTGGAGCCAGGGTACAGGGGGCAATCAGCCCCAGCATTTT; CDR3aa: CAWSQGTGGNQPQHF
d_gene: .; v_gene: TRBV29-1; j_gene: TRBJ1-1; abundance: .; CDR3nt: TGCAGCGTTGTCTCGGGGGGCACTGAAGCTTTCTTT; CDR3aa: CSVVSGGTEAFF
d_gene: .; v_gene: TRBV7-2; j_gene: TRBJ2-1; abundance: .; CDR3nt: TGTGCCAGCAGCTCTGGACGGAGCCACAATGAGCAGTTCTTC; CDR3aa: CASSSGRSHNEQFF
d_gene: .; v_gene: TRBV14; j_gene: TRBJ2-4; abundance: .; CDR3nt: TGTGCCAGCAGCCACCAGACTAGGGGGCTATGGAACATTCAGTACTTC; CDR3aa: CASSHQTRGLWNIQYF
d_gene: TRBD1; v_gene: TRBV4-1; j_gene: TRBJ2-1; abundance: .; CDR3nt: TGCGCCAGCAGCCAAGATTCGGGACAGGCATACTCCTACAATGAGCAGTTCTTC; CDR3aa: CASSQDSGQAYSYNEQFF
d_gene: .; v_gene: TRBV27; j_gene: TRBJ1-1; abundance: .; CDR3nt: TGTGCCAGCAGTTTCCGACCGCGGAGCACTGAAGCTTTCTTT; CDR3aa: CASSFRPRSTEAFF
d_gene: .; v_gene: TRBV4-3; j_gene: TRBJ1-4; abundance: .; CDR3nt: TGCGCCAGCAGCAACAGGGCTACCAGCGAAAAACTGTTTTTT; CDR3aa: CASSNRATSEKLFF
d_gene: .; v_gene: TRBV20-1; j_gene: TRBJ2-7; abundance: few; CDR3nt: TGCAGTGCTGTATCGTCTAGCGAGCAGTACTTC; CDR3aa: CSAVSSSEQYF
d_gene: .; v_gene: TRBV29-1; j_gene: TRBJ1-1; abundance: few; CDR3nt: TGCAGCGTTGAAGCAGGGGCTTACACTGAAGCTTTCTTT; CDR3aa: CSVEAGAYTEAFF
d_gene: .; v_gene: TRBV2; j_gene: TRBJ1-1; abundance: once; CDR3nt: TGTGCCAGCAGTGAAGAGGGGAACACTGAAGCTTTCTTT; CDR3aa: CASSEEGNTEAFF
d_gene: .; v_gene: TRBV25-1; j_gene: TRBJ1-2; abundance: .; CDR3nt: TGTGCCAGCAGCCGGGACTTACGGGACTATGGCTACACCTTC; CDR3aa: CASSRDLRDYGYTF
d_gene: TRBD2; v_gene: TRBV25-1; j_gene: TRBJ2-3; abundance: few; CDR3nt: TGTGCCAGCAGCCCGACTAGCGGGTTCGGAGATACGCAGTATTTT; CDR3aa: CASSPTSGFGDTQYF
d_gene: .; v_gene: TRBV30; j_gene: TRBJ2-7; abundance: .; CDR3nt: TGTGCCTGGAGCACAGGGTCCTACGAGCAGTACTTC; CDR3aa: CAWSTGSYEQYF
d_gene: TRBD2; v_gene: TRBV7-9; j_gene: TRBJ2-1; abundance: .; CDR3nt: TGTGCCAGCAGCCGCGGAGCTAGCGGGAGTTATGAGCAGTTCTTC; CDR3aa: CASSRGASGSYEQFF
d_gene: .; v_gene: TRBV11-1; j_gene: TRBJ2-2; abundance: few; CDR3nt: TGTGCCAGCAGCTCTACAGGGTACTCCGGGGAGCTGTTTTTT; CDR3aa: CASSSTGYSGELFF
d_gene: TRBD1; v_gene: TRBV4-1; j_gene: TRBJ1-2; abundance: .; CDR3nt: TGCGCCAGCAGCCCGACAGGGGGCAACTATGGCTACACCTTC; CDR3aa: CASSPTGGNYGYTF
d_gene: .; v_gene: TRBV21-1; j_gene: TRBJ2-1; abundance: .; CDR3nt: TGTGCCAGCAGCAAAGCGGGTTCCAGTGAGCAGTTCTTC; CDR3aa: CASSKAGSSEQFF
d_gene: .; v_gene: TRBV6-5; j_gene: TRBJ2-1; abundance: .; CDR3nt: TGTGCCAGCAGTTACCCCACTCGGGATGAGCAGTTCTTC; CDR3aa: CASSYPTRDEQFF
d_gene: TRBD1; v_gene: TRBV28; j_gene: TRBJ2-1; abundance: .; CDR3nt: TGTGCCAGCAGTTTTGGGGACAGAAACAATGAGCAGTTCTTC; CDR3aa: CASSFGDRNNEQFF
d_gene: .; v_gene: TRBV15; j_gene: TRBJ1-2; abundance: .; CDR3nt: TGTGCCACCAGCAGACCTATCGGAGGGGCGGGCTATGGCTACACCTTC; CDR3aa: CATSRPIGGAGYGYTF
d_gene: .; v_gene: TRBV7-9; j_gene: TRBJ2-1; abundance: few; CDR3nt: TGTGCCAGCAGCTTAATTCGGGATGAGCAGTTCTTC; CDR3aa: CASSLIRDEQFF
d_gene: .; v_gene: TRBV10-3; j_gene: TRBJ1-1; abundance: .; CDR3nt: TGTGCCATCAGTGTAGTTGCGAGGGGGACTGAAGCTTTCTTT; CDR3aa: CAISVVARGTEAFF
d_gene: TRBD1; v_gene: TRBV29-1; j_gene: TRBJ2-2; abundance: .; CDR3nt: TGCAGCTGCCGCGGACAGGCGATCACCGGGGAGCTGTTTTTT; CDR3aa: CSCRGQAITGELFF
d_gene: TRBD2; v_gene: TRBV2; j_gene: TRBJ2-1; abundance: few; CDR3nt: TGTGCCAGCGGATTTAGCGGGAGGGCCATTCTGGAGGAGCAGTTCTTC; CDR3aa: CASGFSGRAILEEQFF
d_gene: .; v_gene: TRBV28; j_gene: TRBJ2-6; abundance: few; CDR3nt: TGTGCCAGCAGTTTACCCACTGGGGCCAACGTCCTGACTTTC; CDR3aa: CASSLPTGANVLTF
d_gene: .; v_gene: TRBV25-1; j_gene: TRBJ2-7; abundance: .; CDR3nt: TGTGCCAGCAGTAGCGAAAGGGGACAAACTTACGAGCAGTACTTC; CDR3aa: CASSSERGQTYEQYF
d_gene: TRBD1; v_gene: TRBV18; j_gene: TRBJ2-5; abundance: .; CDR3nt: TGTGCCAGCTCACCATCACAGGGGGCGGAGACCCAGTACTTC; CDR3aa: CASSPSQGAETQYF
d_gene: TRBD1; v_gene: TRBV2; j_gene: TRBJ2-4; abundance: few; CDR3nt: TGTGCCAGCAGGACGGGACAGCTAAACATTCAGTACTTC; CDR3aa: CASRTGQLNIQYF